This TCR beta chain was identified in a study of blood T cell repertoires in COVID-19. Some clones are missing from TCRdb's copy, which holds only in-frame ones; the method was immunoSEQ multiplex PCR. The sample includes under 150,000 clones, more than 75% of them seen just once. Across about two dozen US areas, participants ranged in age from 18 to 89 years. The CDR3 runs to 16 residues. The ends were cut back, 0 bases at V and 6 bases at J, with 16 bases in the middle. Germline-derived CDR1 and CDR2 are LNHDA and SQIVND (reference sequence). This TCR was sampled from a woman aged 25-40 years with acute COVID-19. Source material: PBMCs or T cells enriched from blood (not recorded which). This chain connects TRBV19 to TRBJ2-3; TRBD1 might be the D (7 bases). CDR3 bases: TGTGCCAGTAGTATAGATCTAGGAGGGGGCCCCGATACGCAGTATTTT. Its protein product is CASSIDLGGGPDTQYF.